The sequence of this T cell receptor (beta chain) was determined in a study of T cells expressing NK-cell markers. Turning to the study itself: Beta-chain profiling covered CD3+CD56+NKG2C+, CD3+CD56+NKG2C- and CD3+CD56-NKG2C+ sorted subsets.

Study-wide findings and caveats: Among a handful of donors, these clonotypes also ranked first in the CD3+CD56-NKG2C+ fraction. Questions lingered over whether expanded NKG2C+ T cell clones were HCMV-specific.

This CDR3 region has 15 residues. CDR1 SQVTM and CDR2 ANQGSEA come from the germline V gene. TCRdb reprocessed the 5' RACE reads, with one entry per CDR3 protein and no DNA. Reported are fewer than 300,000 distinct CDR3 sequences; the ten largest clones contain more than 3.5%. On this clonotype: Its antigen remains unidentified.

The chain recombines TRBV29-1 with TRBJ2-7; TCRdb proposes TRBD2, but this gene call is untestable without DNA. Specimen: blood T cells: a sorted CD56 or NKG2C T cell subset, CD4+ or CD8+ T cells, or bulk PBMC T cells (not recorded which). This receptor was taken from a woman between 18 and 75 years old in good health. The CDR3 is CSVGGRRGHSYEQYF.